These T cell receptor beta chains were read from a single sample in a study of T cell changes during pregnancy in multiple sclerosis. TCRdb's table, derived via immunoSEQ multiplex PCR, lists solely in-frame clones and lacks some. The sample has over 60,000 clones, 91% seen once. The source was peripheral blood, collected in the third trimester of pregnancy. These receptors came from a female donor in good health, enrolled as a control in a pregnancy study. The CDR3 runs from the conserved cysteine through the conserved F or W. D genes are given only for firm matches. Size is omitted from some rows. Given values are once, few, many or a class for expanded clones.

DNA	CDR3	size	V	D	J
TGCGCCAGCTCGAGGACAGGGGCTGAAACGGAGACCCAGTACTTC	CASSRTGAETETQYF	NA	TRBV5-1	TRBD1	TRBJ2-5
TGTGCCACCAGCAGAGATATTCGGCAGGGGAGCACAGATACGCAGTATTTT	CATSRDIRQGSTDTQYF	once	TRBV15	NA	TRBJ2-3
TGTGCCAGCAGCCCGCGGGGGGCCATGAACACTGAAGCTTTCTTT	CASSPRGAMNTEAFF	once	TRBV5-5	NA	TRBJ1-1
TGTGCCAGCAGCGTAAGCTTTGAGCATTCACCCCTCCACTTT	CASSVSFEHSPLHF	few	TRBV9	NA	TRBJ1-6
TGCGCCAGCAGCCTAGAGCGGGGGGGACCTAGCACAGATACGCAGTATTTT	CASSLERGGPSTDTQYF	NA	TRBV5-1	TRBD2	TRBJ2-3
TGTGCCAGCAGCTTAGTGCTCGGGGCTAACTATGGCTACACCTTC	CASSLVLGANYGYTF	NA	TRBV7-9	NA	TRBJ1-2
TGTGCCAGCAGCTTGCGGGGGAGCGGCAATCAGCCCCAGCATTTT	CASSLRGSGNQPQHF	NA	TRBV5-6	NA	TRBJ1-5
TGTGCCAGCTCTCCTTCGACAGGGGGCTACACTGAAGCTTTCTTT	CASSPSTGGYTEAFF	NA	TRBV18	TRBD1	TRBJ1-1
TGCAGTGCTAGACAGTACAATGAGCAGTTCTTC	CSARQYNEQFF	NA	TRBV20-1	NA	TRBJ2-1
TGTGCCAGCAGCCCTGCTCAGGTTGTTAGAAACACCATATATTTT	CASSPAQVVRNTIYF	NA	TRBV7-2	NA	TRBJ1-3
TGTGCCAGCAGTTACGGGCGTCAGGCCTATGGCTACACCTTC	CASSYGRQAYGYTF	NA	TRBV6-5	NA	TRBJ1-2
TGCAGTGTTCAGGGGAATGAGCAGTTCTTC	CSVQGNEQFF	NA	TRBV20-1	NA	TRBJ2-1
TGTGCCAGCTCAACCCCCACGACAGGGAGAGAAATTGGAGATACGCAGTATTTT	CASSTPTTGREIGDTQYF	NA	TRBV18	TRBD1	TRBJ2-3
TGTGCCAGCAGCGCAGGGGGCCCCGATCAGCCCCAGCATTTT	CASSAGGPDQPQHF	few	TRBV2	TRBD1	TRBJ1-5
TGTGCCAGCAGTTTGCTATTGGAGTATGGCTACACCTTC	CASSLLLEYGYTF	NA	TRBV28	NA	TRBJ1-2
TGTGCCAGCTCACCGACAGGGGGTATGGCTAATGAAAAACTGTTTTTT	CASSPTGGMANEKLFF	NA	TRBV18	TRBD1	TRBJ1-4
TGTGCCAGCAGTGCGGGGGGAAGCACAGATACGCAGTATTTT	CASSAGGSTDTQYF	NA	TRBV25-1	TRBD2	TRBJ2-3
TGTGCCAGTTCTCGGCTAGGGAACACCGGGGAGCTGTTTTTT	CASSRLGNTGELFF	few	TRBV7-9	NA	TRBJ2-2
TGTGCCAGCAGCTTAGATTCGACAGGTTCTAACTATGGCTACACCTTC	CASSLDSTGSNYGYTF	NA	TRBV11-2	NA	TRBJ1-2
TGTGCCAGCAGTTTCCCCAGGGTTCGGCAGCCCCAGCATTTT	CASSFPRVRQPQHF	NA	TRBV28	NA	TRBJ1-5
TGTGCCACCAGCAGAGATTGGGGAGCAGATACGCAGTATTTT	CATSRDWGADTQYF	NA	TRBV15	NA	TRBJ2-3
TGTGCCATCAGTGCGAGGGGGTCCGACACTGAAGCTTTCTTT	CAISARGSDTEAFF	NA	TRBV10-3	NA	TRBJ1-1
TGTGCCAGCACCCAGAACACTGAAGCTTTCTTT	CASTQNTEAFF	once	TRBV6-6	NA	TRBJ1-1
TGTGCCAGCAGTTACGTAGCTAATGAAAAACTGTTTTTT	CASSYVANEKLFF	once	TRBV6-5	NA	TRBJ1-4
TGTGCCAGCAGTTACCAGGGTATCAATGAGCAGTTCTTC	CASSYQGINEQFF	NA	TRBV6-5	NA	TRBJ2-1
TGTGCCAGTAGCGGGCAGGGGGGAAACTATGGCTACACCTTC	CASSGQGGNYGYTF	NA	TRBV19	TRBD1	TRBJ1-2
TGTGCCAGCAGCTCCCCCACGACCGGGACAGGGTCCTACGAGCAGTACTTC	CASSSPTTGTGSYEQYF	NA	TRBV7-9	TRBD1	TRBJ2-7
TGTGCTAGTGGACAATATGGGACAGGGAAGGGAAACACCATATATTTT	CASGQYGTGKGNTIYF	NA	TRBV12-5	TRBD1	TRBJ1-3
TGTGCCAGCAGCCCTCGCCAACGGGGGGCGCAAGAGACCCAGTACTTC	CASSPRQRGAQETQYF	NA	TRBV7-2	NA	TRBJ2-5
TGTGCCAGCTCACCACTCCAAGCGGGGCCCTCCTACGAGCAGTACTTC	CASSPLQAGPSYEQYF	NA	TRBV18	TRBD2	TRBJ2-7
TGTGCCAGCAGTTTCGGGCCGGGGAACTATGGCTACACCTTC	CASSFGPGNYGYTF	NA	TRBV27	NA	TRBJ1-2
TGTGCCATCAGTGAGTCTAGCGGAGCGATCTACAATGAGCAGTTCTTC	CAISESSGAIYNEQFF	NA	TRBV10-3	NA	TRBJ2-1
TGTGCCAGCTCACCAACAGGGGGCAATCAGCCCCAGCATTTT	CASSPTGGNQPQHF	NA	TRBV18	TRBD1	TRBJ1-5
TGTGCCAGTGCCCCAGGGGATCTTGCAACTAATGAAAAACTGTTTTTT	CASAPGDLATNEKLFF	once	TRBV19	NA	TRBJ1-4
TGTGCCAGCAGCCGTCAGGGCACCGGGGAGCTGTTTTTT	CASSRQGTGELFF	NA	TRBV11-2	NA	TRBJ2-2
TGTGCCAGTAGTATTAGGGCTGGGAGCTCCTACGAGCAGTACTTC	CASSIRAGSSYEQYF	NA	TRBV19	NA	TRBJ2-7
TGCGCCAGCAGCTTGGGTCTGGGACAGACAAATGAAAAACTGTTTTTT	CASSLGLGQTNEKLFF	NA	TRBV5-1	TRBD1	TRBJ1-4
TGTGCCAGCAGCCTGGGACAGGGCGCCTATGGCTACACCTTC	CASSLGQGAYGYTF	NA	TRBV4-2	TRBD1	TRBJ1-2
TGCGCCAGCAGCCAAGAGACAGTAAGGCTAGCGGGGGGGAATGAGCAGTTCTTC	CASSQETVRLAGGNEQFF	NA	TRBV4-1	TRBD2	TRBJ2-1
TGCGCCAGCAGCTGGACTAGCGGGGCGCGGTACAATGAGCAGTTCTTC	CASSWTSGARYNEQFF	NA	TRBV5-1	TRBD2	TRBJ2-1